Listed here are 5 T cell receptor beta chains from one sample, sequenced in a study of blood T cell repertoires in COVID-19. Profiled with immunoSEQ multiplex PCR; TCRdb holds only in-frame clones, not every one. The table includes around 200,000 clones, roughly nine tenths detected once. The specimen sequenced was peripheral blood. Receptor source: a woman aged 45-65 years with acute or convalescent COVID-19.

V gene TRBV30 combines with J gene TRBJ1-4; no firm D call. From germline, CDR1 is GTSNPN and CDR2 SVGIG (reference sequence). V was cut by 4 bases and J by 4 bases, with 13 bases left in between. This CDR3 contains 14 residues. CDR3 loop: CAWNYKRFNEKLFF. Here the CDR3 DNA reads TGTGCCTGGAACTATAAGCGATTTAATGAAAAACTGTTTTTT.

This clone was found many times. The CDR3 is CASSPQTNTEAFF. CDR3 coding DNA: TGCGCCAGCAGCCCACAGACGAACACTGAAGCTTTCTTT. V gene TRBV5-1 combines with J gene TRBJ1-1; D not certain. Germline-derived CDR1 and CDR2 are SGHRS and YFSETQ. This CDR3 spans 13 amino acids. V lost 4 bases and J 1 base, leaving 8 bases between the germline ends.

The chain uses TRBV3-1 (or the pseudogene TRBV3-2) and TRBJ2-5; no clear D gene. This CDR3 spans 12 amino acids. Germline V CDR1 and CDR2: LGHDT, YNNKEL (reference sequence). The V and J ends lost 6 bases and 5 bases respectively, with 10 bases between them. The CDR3 spells CASSHAIETQYF. The CDR3 nucleotides are TGTGCCAGCAGTCACGCGATTGAGACCCAGTACTTC.

This chain uses TRBV12-5 with TRBJ2-2, with D possibly being TRBD2 (6 bases). The V and J ends lost 5 bases and 2 bases respectively, with 12 bases between them. Germline V gives CDR1 LGHNT, CDR2 FRNRAP. The CDR3 contains 15 residues. The CDR3 protein is CASGPGTLNTGELFF. DNA for the CDR3: TGTGCTAGTGGTCCCGGGACTCTAAACACCGGGGAGCTGTTTTTT. Variable domain in full (rest from reference TRBV12-5 and TRBJ2-2): DARVTQTPRHKVTEMGQEVTMRCQPILGHNTVFWYRQTMMQGLELLAYFRNRAPLDDSGMPKDRFSAEMPDATLATLKIQPSEPRDSAVYFCASGPGTLNTGELFFGEGSRLTVL.

This clone has only a few counts. V gene TRBV19 combines with J gene TRBJ1-3; TRBD1 aligns across 7 bases. CDR1 is LNHDA, CDR2 SQIVND, per germline (reference sequence). This CDR3 is 15 amino acids long. Unmatched junction bases numbered 9, after V lost 8 bases and J lost 2 bases. The CDR3 is CASRNRGEPGNTIYF. CDR3 coding DNA: TGTGCCAGTCGTAACAGGGGTGAACCTGGAAACACCATATATTTT.